Detailed here is one T cell receptor (beta chain). The data are from a study of blood T cell repertoires in COVID-19. About the study: In each case, the material was cDNA or gDNA derived from T cells, B-cell-depleted T cells, or PBMCs.

Authors' processing steps: It was from reference gene primer amplification that nucleated cell counts were estimated. The assay was immunoSEQ multiplex PCR, and TCRdb's table has in-frame clones only and misses some. From that table come the V and J calls and clone size; the DNA was used to work out D and trimming. The table has fewer than 200,000 clones, 70% to 90% seen once; the top ten hold around 2.7%. The specimen was peripheral blood. The clonotype comes from a man aged 35 to 55 with active or convalescent COVID-19.

DNA of the CDR3: TGCGCCAGCAGCTTGGGGCCCGGGATTCAAGAGACCCAGTACTTC. It translates to CASSLGPGIQETQYF. The chain joins TRBV5-1 to TRBJ2-5, with D perhaps matching TRBD2 (5 bases). The V end was cut by 0 bases, the J end by 2 bases, with 11 bases between. The CDR3 has 15 residues. Per germline, CDR1 SGHRS and CDR2 YFSETQ.